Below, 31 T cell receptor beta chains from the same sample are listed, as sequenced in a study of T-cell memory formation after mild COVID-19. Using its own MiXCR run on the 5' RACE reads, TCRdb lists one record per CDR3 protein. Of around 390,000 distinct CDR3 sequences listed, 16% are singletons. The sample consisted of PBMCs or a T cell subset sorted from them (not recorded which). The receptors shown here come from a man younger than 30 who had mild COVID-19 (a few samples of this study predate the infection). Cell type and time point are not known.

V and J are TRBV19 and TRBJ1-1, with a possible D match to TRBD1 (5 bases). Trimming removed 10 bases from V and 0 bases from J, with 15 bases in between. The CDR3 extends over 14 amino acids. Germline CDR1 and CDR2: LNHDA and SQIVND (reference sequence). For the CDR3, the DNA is TGTGCCACCCAACTGCGGGGGGTGAACACTGAAGCTTTCTTT. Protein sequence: CATQLRGVNTEAFF.

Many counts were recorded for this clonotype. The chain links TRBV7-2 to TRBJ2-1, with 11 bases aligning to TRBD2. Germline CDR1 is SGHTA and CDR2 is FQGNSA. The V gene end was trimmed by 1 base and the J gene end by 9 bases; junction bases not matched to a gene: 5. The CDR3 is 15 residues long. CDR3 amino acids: CASSLVAGGYGEQFF. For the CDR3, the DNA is TGTGCCAGCAGCTTAGTAGCGGGGGGGTATGGTGAGCAGTTCTTC.

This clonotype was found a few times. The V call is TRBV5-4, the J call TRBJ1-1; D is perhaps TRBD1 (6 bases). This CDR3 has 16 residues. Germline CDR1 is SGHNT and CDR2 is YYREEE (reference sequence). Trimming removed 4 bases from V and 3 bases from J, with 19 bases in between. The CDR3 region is CASSERGRGLDTEAFF. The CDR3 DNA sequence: TGTGCCAGCAGCGAGAGGGGCAGGGGTTTAGACACTGAAGCTTTCTTT. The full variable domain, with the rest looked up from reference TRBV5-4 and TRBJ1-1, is ETGVTQSPTHLIKTRGQQVTLRCSSQSGHNTVSWYQQALGQGPQFIFQYYREEENGRGNFPPRFSGLQFPNYSSELNVNALELDDSALYLCASSERGRGLDTEAFFGQGTRLTVV.

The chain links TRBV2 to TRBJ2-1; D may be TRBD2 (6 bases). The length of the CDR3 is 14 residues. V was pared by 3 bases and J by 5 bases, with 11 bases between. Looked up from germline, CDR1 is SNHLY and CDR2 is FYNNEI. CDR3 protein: CASSDERVHNEQFF. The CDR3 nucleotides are TGTGCCAGCAGTGATGAGCGGGTCCACAATGAGCAGTTCTTC.

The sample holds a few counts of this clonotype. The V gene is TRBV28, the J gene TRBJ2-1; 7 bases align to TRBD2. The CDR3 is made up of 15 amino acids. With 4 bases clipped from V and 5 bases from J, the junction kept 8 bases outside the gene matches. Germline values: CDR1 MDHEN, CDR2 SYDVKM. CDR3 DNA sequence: TGTGCCAGCAGTTCCCCGGGGGGAGGGGACAATGAGCAGTTCTTC. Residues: CASSSPGGGDNEQFF.

CDR3 sequence (DNA): TGTGCCAGCAGTTACCACAGGGGGCGAGACACTGAAGCTTTCTTT. Its protein is CASSYHRGRDTEAFF. The chain is built from TRBV6-2 or TRBV6-3 and TRBJ1-1; 9 bases line up with TRBD1. The V and J ends lost 2 bases and 3 bases, in that order; junction bases with no gene match: 4. The germline CDR1 and CDR2 sequences are MNHEY and SVGEGT. The CDR3 covers 15 residues.

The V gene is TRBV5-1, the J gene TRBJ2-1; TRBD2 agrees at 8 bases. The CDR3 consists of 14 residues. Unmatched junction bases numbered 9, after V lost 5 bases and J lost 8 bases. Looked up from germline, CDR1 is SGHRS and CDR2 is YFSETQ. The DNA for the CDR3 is TGCGCCAGCAGACATACCAGCGGGGGAGATGAGCAGTTCTTC. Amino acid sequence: CASRHTSGGDEQFF.

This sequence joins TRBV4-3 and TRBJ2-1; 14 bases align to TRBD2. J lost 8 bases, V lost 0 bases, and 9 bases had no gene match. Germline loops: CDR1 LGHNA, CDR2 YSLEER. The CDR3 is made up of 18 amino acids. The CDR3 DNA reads TGCGCCAGCAGCCAAGAAGAGGGGACTAGCGGGGGAAGGTATGAGCAGTTCTTC. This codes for CASSQEEGTSGGRYEQFF.

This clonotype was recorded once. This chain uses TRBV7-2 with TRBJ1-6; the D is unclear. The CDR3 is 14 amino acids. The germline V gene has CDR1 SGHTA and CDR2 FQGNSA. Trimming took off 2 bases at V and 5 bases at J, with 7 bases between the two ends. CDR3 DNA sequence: TGTGCCAGCAGCTTATCACATGATAATTCACCCCTCCACTTT. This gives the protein CASSLSHDNSPLHF.

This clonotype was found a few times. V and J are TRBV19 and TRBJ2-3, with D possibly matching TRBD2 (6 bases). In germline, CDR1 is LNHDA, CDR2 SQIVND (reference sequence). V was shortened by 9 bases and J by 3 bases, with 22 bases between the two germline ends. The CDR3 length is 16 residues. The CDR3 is CASAARVAATTDTQYF. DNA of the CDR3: TGTGCCAGCGCTGCCAGGGTAGCGGCGACAACAGATACGCAGTATTTT.

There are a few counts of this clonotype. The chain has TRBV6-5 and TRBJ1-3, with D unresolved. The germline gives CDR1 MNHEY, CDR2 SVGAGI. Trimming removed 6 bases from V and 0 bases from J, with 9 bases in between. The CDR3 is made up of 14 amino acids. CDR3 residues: CASRDAGSGNTIYF. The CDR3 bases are TGTGCCAGCAGGGACGCGGGCTCTGGAAACACCATATATTTT.

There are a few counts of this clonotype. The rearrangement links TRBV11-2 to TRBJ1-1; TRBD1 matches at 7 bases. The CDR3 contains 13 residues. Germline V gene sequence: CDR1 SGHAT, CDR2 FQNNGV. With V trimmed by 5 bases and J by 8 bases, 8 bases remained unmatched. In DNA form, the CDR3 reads TGTGCCAGCAGCAGGGGACAGATGCGGGAAGCTTTCTTT. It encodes CASSRGQMREAFF.

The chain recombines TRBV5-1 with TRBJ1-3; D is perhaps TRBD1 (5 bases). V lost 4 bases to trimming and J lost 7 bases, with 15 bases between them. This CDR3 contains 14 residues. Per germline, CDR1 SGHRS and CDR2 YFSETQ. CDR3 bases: TGCGCCAGCAGCCCCCGGGGGGGACGGAACACCATATATTTT. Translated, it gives CASSPRGGRNTIYF.

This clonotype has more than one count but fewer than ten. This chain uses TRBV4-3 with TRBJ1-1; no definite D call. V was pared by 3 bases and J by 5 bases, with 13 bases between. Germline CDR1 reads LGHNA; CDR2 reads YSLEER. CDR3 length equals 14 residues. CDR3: CASSHARRGTEAFF. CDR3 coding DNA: TGCGCCAGCAGCCACGCAAGGCGAGGGACTGAAGCTTTCTTT.

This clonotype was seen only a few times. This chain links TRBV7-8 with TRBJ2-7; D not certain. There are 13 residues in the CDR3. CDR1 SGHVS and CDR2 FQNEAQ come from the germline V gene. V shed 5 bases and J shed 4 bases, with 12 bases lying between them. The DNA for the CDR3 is TGTGCCAGCAGCACCGACCCCCGGTACGAGCAGTACTTC. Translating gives CASSTDPRYEQYF.

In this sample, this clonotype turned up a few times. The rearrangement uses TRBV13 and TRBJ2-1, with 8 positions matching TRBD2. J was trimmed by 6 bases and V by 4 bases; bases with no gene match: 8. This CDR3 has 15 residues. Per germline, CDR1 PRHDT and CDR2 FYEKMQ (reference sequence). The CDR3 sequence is CASSYAQRGFNEQFF. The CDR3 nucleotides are TGTGCCAGCAGCTACGCACAGCGGGGGTTCAATGAGCAGTTCTTC. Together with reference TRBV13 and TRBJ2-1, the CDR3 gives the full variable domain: AAGVIQSPRHLIKEKRETATLKCYPIPRHDTVYWYQQGPGQDPQFLISFYEKMQSDKGSIPDRFSAQQFSDYHSELNMSSLELGDSALYFCASSYAQRGFNEQFFGPGTRLTVL.

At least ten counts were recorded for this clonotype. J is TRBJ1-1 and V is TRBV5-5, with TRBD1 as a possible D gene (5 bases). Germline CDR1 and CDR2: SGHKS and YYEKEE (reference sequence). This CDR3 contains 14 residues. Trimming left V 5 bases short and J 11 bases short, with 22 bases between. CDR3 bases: TGTGCCAGCAGGTCGATTAGGGGAGGAGTACGCGCTTTCTTT. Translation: CASRSIRGGVRAFF.

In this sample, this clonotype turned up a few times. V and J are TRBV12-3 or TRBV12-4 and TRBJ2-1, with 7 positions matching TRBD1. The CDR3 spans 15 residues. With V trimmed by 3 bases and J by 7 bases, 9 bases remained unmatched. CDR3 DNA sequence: TGTGCCAGCAGTTTCTACCGGGGACAGAGTAATGAGCAGTTCTTC. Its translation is CASSFYRGQSNEQFF.

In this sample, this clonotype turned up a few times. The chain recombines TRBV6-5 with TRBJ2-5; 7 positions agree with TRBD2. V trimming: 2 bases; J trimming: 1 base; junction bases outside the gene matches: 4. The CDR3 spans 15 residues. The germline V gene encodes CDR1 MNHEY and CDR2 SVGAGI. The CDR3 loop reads CASSYLGGGQETQYF. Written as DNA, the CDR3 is TGTGCCAGCAGTTACCTGGGGGGGGGCCAAGAGACCCAGTACTTC.

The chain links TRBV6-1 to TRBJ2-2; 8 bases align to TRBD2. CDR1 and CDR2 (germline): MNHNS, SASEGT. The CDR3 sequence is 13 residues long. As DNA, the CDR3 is TGTGCTTCCCGGGGGGGCCCCACCGGGGAGCTGTTTTTT. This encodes CASRGGPTGELFF.

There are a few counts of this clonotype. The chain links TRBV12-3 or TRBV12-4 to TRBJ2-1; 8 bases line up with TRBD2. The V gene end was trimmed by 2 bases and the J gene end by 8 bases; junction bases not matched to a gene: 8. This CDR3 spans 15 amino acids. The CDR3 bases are TGTGCCAGCAGTTTATGGTACGGGGGGGTTCATGAGCAGTTCTTC. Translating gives CASSLWYGGVHEQFF.

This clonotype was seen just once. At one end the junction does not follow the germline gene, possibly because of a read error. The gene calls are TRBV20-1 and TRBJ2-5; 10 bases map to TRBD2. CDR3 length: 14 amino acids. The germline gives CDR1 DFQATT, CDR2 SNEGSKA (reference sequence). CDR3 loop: CRARERLAGEDQYF. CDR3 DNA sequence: TGCAGAGCTAGAGAAAGGCTAGCGGGGGAGGACCAGTACTTC.

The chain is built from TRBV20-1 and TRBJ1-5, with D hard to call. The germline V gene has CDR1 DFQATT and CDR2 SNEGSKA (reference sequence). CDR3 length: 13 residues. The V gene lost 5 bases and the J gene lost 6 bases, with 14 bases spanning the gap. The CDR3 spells CSAPSEWGQPQHF. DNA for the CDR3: TGCAGTGCTCCCTCGGAGTGGGGTCAGCCCCAGCATTTT.

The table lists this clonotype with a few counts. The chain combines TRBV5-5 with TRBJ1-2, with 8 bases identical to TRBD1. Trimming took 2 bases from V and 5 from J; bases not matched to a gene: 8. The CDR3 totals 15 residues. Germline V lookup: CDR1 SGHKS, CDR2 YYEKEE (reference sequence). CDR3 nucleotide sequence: TGTGCCAGCAGCTTATGGCAACAGGGGGGGTATGGCTACACCTTC. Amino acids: CASSLWQQGGYGYTF.

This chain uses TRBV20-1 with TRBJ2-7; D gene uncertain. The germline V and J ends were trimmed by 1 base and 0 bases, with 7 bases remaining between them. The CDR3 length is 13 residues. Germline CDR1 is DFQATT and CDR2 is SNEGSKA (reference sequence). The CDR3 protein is CSARVPNSYEQYF. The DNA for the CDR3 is TGCAGTGCTAGAGTCCCAAACTCCTACGAGCAGTACTTC.

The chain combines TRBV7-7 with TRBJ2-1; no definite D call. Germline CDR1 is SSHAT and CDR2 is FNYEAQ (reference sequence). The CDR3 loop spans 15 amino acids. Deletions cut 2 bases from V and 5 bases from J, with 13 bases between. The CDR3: CASSLREAPHNEQFF. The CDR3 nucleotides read TGTGCCAGCAGCTTAAGGGAAGCCCCTCACAATGAGCAGTTCTTC.

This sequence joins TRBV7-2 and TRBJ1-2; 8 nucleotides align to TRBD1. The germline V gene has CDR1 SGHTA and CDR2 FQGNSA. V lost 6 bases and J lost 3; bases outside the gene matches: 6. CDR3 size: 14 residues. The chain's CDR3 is CASRSGGLDYGYTF. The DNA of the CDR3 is TGTGCCAGCAGATCAGGGGGCCTAGACTATGGCTACACCTTC.

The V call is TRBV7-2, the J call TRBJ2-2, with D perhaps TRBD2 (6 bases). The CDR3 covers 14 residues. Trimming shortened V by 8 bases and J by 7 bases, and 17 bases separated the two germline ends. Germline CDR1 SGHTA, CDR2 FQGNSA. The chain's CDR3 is CASGGNAGGGELFF. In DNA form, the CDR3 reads TGTGCCAGCGGCGGGAACGCCGGGGGCGGGGAGCTGTTTTTT.

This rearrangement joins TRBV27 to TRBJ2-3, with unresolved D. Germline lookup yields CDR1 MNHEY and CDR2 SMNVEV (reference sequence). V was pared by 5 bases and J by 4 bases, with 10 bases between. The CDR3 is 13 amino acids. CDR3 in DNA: TGTGCCAGCAGTCTGAACGGTGCAGATACGCAGTATTTT. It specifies CASSLNGADTQYF.

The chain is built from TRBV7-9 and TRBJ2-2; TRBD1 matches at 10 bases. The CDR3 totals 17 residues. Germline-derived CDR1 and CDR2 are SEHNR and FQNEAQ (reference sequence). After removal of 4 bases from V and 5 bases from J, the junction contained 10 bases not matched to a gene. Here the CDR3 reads CASSSLKTGGATGELFF. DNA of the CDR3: TGTGCCAGCAGCTCATTAAAGACAGGGGGCGCGACCGGGGAGCTGTTTTTT.

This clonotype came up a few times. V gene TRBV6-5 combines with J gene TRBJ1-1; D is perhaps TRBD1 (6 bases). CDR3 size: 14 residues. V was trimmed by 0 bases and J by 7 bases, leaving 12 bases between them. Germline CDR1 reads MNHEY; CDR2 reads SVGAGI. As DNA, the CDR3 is TGTGCCAGCAGTTACTCGGACAGAGGAGTTGAAGCTTTCTTT. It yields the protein CASSYSDRGVEAFF.